A single sample is the source of the 7 T cell receptor beta chains below, sequenced in a study of PD-L1 blockade in urothelial cancer (dated by TCRdb to 2016 to 2017). The library was built by means of the immunoSEQ multiplex PCR assay. The source is immuneACCESS, and TCRdb retained only in-frame sequences with V and J called. Part of the clones is not carried over; for the studies checked, unresolved V genes explain less than half of this, and the remainder is unexplained. The sample table contains around 60,000 clones; only one count was recorded for roughly 79% of them. Of the sample, under 3.5% is held by the ten largest clones. The time point label for this specimen denotes: pretreatment peripheral blood. The sequences come from PBMCs, collected around atezolizumab (anti-PD-L1) treatment. The origin of the receptors is a man aged 70-80 years with urothelial cancer.

V is TRBV28 and J is TRBJ2-1; D is unclear. This CDR3 has 13 residues. Germline-derived CDR1 and CDR2 are MDHEN and SYDVKM. Trimming stripped 2 bases from V and 5 bases from J, with 7 bases between. The CDR3: CASSLGLNNEQFF. The CDR3, as DNA: TGTGCCAGCAGTTTAGGCCTGAACAATGAGCAGTTCTTC.

J is TRBJ1-5 and V is TRBV28, with 7 bases matching TRBD1. The germline V gene has CDR1 MDHEN and CDR2 SYDVKM. V shed 6 bases, J shed 0 bases, and the junction held 8 bases outside the gene matches. This CDR3 spans 16 amino acids. The chain's CDR3 is CASRVGGGYSNQPQHF. The CDR3, as DNA: TGTGCCAGCAGGGTAGGGGGCGGGTATAGCAATCAGCCCCAGCATTTT.

The chain couples TRBV18 to TRBJ2-1; TRBD2 matches at 8 bases. The CDR3 is 17 residues long. The germline V gene has CDR1 KGHSH and CDR2 LQKENI. With V trimmed by 3 bases and J by 0 bases, 7 bases remained unmatched. The chain's CDR3 is CASSPPGSGNSYNEQFF. The CDR3 DNA sequence: TGTGCCAGCTCACCCCCGGGTAGCGGGAACTCCTACAATGAGCAGTTCTTC.

This sequence joins TRBV7-9 and TRBJ2-7, with 8 positions matching TRBD1. This CDR3 spans 15 amino acids. J was trimmed by 5 bases and V by 3 bases; bases with no gene match: 9. The V gene's germline CDR1 is SEHNR and CDR2 FQNEAQ (reference sequence). The CDR3 loop is CASSLQGAGFDEQYF. CDR3 bases: TGTGCCAGCAGCTTGCAGGGGGCCGGGTTCGACGAGCAGTACTTC. The whole variable domain, remainder taken from reference TRBV7-9 and TRBJ2-7, is DTGVSQNPRHKITKRGQNVTFRCDPISEHNRLYWYRQTLGQGPEFLTYFQNEAQLEKSRLLSDRFSAERPKGSFSTLEIQRTEQGDSAMYLCASSLQGAGFDEQYFGPGTRLTVT.

A few counts support this clone. This CDR3 is CASMTGVGANVLTF. In DNA, the CDR3 is TGTGCCAGCATGACGGGAGTTGGGGCCAACGTCCTGACTTTC. The chain combines TRBV19 with TRBJ2-6, with a tentative D call TRBD2 (6 bases). Germline CDR1 reads LNHDA; CDR2 reads SQIVND (reference sequence). This CDR3 contains 14 residues. The V end lost 9 bases, the J end lost 3 bases, and 12 bases lay between the germline ends.

V and J are TRBV15 and TRBJ2-7; D is perhaps TRBD2 (5 bases). This CDR3 has 11 amino acids. Germline V gene data show CDR1 as LNHNV and CDR2 as YYDKDF (reference sequence). The V end lost 4 bases, the J end lost 4 bases, and 5 bases lay between the germline ends. Written as DNA, the CDR3 is TGTGCCACCAGCACGGGGTACGAGCAGTACTTC. It yields the protein CATSTGYEQYF.

The V and J genes are TRBV5-4 and TRBJ1-1; the D gene is possibly TRBD1 (5 bases). Germline V gene sequence: CDR1 SGHNT, CDR2 YYREEE (reference sequence). Trimming shortened V by 3 bases and J by 0 bases, and 12 bases separated the two germline ends. This CDR3 spans 15 amino acids. CDR3 coding DNA: TGTGCCAGCAGCTCTCCGGGGGTTATGAACACTGAAGCTTTCTTT. Amino acids: CASSSPGVMNTEAFF.